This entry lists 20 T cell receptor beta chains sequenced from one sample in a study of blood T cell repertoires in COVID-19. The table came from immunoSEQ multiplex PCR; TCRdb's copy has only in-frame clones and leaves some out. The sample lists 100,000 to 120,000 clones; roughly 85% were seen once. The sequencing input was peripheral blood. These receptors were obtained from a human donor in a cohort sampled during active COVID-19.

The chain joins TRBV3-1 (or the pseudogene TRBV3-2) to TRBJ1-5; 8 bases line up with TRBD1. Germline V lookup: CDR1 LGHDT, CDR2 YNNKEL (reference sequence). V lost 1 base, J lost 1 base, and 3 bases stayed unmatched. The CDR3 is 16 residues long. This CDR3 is CASSQGDRGSNQPQHF. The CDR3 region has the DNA TGTGCCAGCAGCCAAGGAGACAGGGGAAGCAATCAGCCCCAGCATTTT.

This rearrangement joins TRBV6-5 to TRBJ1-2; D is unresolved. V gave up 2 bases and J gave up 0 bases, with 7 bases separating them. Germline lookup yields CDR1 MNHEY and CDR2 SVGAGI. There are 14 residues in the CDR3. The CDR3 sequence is CASSYEPANYGYTF. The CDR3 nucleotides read TGTGCCAGCAGTTACGAGCCCGCTAACTATGGCTACACCTTC.

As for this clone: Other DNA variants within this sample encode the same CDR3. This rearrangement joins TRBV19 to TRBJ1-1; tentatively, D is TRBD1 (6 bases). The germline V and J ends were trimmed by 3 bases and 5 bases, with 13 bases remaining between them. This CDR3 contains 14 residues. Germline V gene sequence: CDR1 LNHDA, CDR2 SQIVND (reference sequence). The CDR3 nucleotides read TGTGCCAGTAGTATCCAGGGGCGCGGAACTGAAGCTTTCTTT. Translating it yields CASSIQGRGTEAFF.

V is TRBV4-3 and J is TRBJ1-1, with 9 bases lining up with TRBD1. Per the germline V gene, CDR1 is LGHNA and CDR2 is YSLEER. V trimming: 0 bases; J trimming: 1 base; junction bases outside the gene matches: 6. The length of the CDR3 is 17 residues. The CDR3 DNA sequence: TGCGCCAGCAGCCAAGATCGCCCGACAGGGGGGAACACTGAAGCTTTCTTT. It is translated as CASSQDRPTGGNTEAFF.

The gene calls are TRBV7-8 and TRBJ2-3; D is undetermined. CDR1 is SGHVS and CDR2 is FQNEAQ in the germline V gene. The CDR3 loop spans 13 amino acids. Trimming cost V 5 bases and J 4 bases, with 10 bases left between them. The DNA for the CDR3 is TGTGCCAGCAGCGCCACCCCGGCAGATACGCAGTATTTT. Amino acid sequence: CASSATPADTQYF.

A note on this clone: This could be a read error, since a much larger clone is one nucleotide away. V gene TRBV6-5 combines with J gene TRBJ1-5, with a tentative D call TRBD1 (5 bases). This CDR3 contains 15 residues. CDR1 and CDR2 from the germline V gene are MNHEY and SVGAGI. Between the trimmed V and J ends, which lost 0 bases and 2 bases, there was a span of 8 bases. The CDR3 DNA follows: TGTGCCAGCAGTTACTCGAAAGGGGGCAATCAGCCCCAGCATTTT. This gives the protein CASSYSKGGNQPQHF.

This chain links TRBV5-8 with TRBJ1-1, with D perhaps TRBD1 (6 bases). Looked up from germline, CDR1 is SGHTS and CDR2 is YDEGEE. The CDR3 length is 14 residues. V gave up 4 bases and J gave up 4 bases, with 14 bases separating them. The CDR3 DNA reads TGTGCCAGCAGCCCCAAACAGGGTACCACTGAAGCTTTCTTT. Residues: CASSPKQGTTEAFF.

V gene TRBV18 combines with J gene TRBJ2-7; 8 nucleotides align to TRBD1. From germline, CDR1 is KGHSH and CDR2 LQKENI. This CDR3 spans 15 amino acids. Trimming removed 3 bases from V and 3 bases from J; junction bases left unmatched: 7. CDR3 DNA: TGTGCCAGCTCACCCGGACAGGGAAGCGTCTACGAGCAGTACTTC. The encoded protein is CASSPGQGSVYEQYF.

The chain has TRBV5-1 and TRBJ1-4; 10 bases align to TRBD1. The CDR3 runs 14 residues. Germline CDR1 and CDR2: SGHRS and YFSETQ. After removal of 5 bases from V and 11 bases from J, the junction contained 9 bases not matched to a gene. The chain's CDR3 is CASRVDGQGGKLFF. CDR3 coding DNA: TGCGCCAGCAGAGTGGATGGACAGGGGGGTAAACTGTTTTTT.

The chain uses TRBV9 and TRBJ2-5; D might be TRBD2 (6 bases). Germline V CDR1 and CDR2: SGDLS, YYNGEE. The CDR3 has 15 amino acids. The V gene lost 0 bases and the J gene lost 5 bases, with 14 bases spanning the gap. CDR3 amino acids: CASSVGGTPFETQYF. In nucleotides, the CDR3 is TGTGCCAGCAGCGTAGGCGGGACCCCATTCGAGACCCAGTACTTC.

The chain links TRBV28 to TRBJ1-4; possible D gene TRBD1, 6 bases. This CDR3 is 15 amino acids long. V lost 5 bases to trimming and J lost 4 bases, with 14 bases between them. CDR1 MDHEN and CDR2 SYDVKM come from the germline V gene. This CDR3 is CASSADRKYNEKLFF. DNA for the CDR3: TGTGCCAGCAGTGCCGACAGGAAATATAATGAAAAACTGTTTTTT. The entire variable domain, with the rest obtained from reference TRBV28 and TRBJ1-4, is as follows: DVKVTQSSRYLVKRTGEKVFLECVQDMDHENMFWYRQDPGLGLRLIYFSYDVKMKEKGDIPEGYSVSREKKERFSLILESASTNQTSMYLCASSADRKYNEKLFFGSGTQLSVL.

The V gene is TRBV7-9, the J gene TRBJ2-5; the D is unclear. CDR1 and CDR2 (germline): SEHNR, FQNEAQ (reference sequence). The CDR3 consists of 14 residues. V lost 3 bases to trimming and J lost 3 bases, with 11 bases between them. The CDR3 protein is CASSFTRTEETQYF. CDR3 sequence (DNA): TGTGCCAGCAGCTTTACCCGTACGGAAGAGACCCAGTACTTC.

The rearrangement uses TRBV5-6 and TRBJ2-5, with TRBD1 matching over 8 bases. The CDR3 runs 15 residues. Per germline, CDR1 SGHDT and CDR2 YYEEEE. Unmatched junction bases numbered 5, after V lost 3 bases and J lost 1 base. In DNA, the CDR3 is TGTGCCAGCAGCTCGGAGACAGGGGTCCAAGAGACCCAGTACTTC. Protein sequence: CASSSETGVQETQYF.

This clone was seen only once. The CDR3 DNA follows: TGTGCCAGCAGCCCGCCAGGCGGGGGGCAGTACAATGAGCAGTTCTTC. This translates into CASSPPGGGQYNEQFF. The V call is TRBV7-2, the J call TRBJ2-1, with 8 bases identical to TRBD2. V gave up 5 bases and J gave up 4 bases; unmatched junction bases: 10. The germline CDR1 and CDR2 sequences are SGHTA and FQGNSA. The CDR3 is 16 amino acids. The whole variable domain, filled in from reference TRBV7-2 and TRBJ2-1, reads GAGVSQSPSNKVTEKGKDVELRCDPISGHTALYWYRQSLGQGLEFLIYFQGNSAPDKSGLPSDRFSAERTGGSVSTLTIQRTQQEDSAVYLCASSPPGGGQYNEQFFGPGTRLTVL.

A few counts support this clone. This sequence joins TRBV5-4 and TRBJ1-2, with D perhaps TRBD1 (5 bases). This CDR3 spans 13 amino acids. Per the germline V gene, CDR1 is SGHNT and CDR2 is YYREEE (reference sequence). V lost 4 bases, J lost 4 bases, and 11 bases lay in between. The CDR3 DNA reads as TGTGCCAGCAGCCTTGGGGGAGGCTATGGCTACACCTTC. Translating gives CASSLGGGYGYTF.

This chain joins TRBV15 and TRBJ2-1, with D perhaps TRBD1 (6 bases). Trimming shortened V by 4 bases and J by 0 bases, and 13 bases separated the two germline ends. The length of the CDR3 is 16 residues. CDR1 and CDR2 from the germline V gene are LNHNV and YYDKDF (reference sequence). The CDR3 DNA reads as TGTGCCACCAGCACAAGACAGGCGAGCTCCTACAATGAGCAGTTCTTC. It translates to CATSTRQASSYNEQFF.

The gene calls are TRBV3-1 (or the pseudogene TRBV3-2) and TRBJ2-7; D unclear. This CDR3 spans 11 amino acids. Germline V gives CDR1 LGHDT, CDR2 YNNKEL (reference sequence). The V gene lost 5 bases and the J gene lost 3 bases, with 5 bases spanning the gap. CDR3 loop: CASSAIYEQYF. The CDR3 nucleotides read TGTGCCAGCAGCGCGATCTACGAGCAGTACTTC.

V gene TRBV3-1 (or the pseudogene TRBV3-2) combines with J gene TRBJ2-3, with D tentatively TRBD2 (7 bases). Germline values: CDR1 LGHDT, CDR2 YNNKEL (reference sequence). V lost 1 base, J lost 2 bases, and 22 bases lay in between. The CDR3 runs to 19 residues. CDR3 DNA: TGTGCCAGCAGCCAAGCGGGGGGTGACGCGGGGGCCAACACAGATACGCAGTATTTT. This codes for CASSQAGGDAGANTDTQYF.

CDR3 bases: TGTGCCAGCAGCTTAGCAGCAGGGTTTTTGTCACCCCTCCACTTT. Amino acids: CASSLAAGFLSPLHF. The chain recombines TRBV7-9 with TRBJ1-6, with D possibly TRBD1 on 5 matching bases. This CDR3 is 15 amino acids long. Germline V gives CDR1 SEHNR, CDR2 FQNEAQ (reference sequence). The V gene lost 0 bases and the J gene lost 10 bases, with 13 bases spanning the gap. The full variable domain, rest sourced from reference TRBV7-9 and TRBJ1-6, is DTGVSQNPRHKITKRGQNVTFRCDPISEHNRLYWYRQTLGQGPEFLTYFQNEAQLEKSRLLSDRFSAERPKGSFSTLEIQRTEQGDSAMYLCASSLAAGFLSPLHFGNGTRLTVT.

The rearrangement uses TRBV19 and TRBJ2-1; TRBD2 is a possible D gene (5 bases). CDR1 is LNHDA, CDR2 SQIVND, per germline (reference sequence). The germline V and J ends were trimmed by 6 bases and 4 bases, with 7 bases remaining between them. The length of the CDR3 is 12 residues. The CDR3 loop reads CASSGLYNEQFF. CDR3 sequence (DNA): TGTGCCAGTAGCGGACTTTACAATGAGCAGTTCTTC.